Listed below are T cell receptor beta chains from one sample, sequenced in a study of identical twins. Each CDR3 protein is one row after TCRdb ran MiXCR on the 5' RACE reads. Of a few hundred thousand distinct CDR3 sequences listed, roughly 15% are singletons. These data are also associated with another study on yellow fever vaccine responses in identical twins.

The sequencing sample was made of CD4+ T cells sorted from blood. The origin of the receptors is a woman younger than 35 in good health. CDR3s include the opening cysteine and the closing phenylalanine or tryptophan. Fields, in order: clone size, V gene, J gene, D gene, CDR3 DNA, CDR3 protein. The D gene is left open where the match is weak. Part of the rows lack a size; the others show once, few, many or a class for expanded clones.

>few|TRBV3-1|TRBJ1-1|NA
TGTGCCAGCAGCCAAGGGACAGAAGGGACGTGGGCTTTCTTT
CASSQGTEGTWAFF
>NA|TRBV5-1|TRBJ2-7|TRBD2
TGCGCCAGCAGCACCCGGTTGACTAGCGGGAGGGATTACTTCGAGCAGTACTTC
CASSTRLTSGRDYFEQYF
>few|TRBV15|TRBJ1-4|NA
TGTGCCACCAGCAGAGATCAGTGGACAACTAATGAAAAACTGTTTTTT
CATSRDQWTTNEKLFF
>NA|TRBV24-1|TRBJ2-1|NA
TGTGCCACCAGTGATGACCAGGTTCTCTCCTACAATGAGCAGTTCTTC
CATSDDQVLSYNEQFF
>few|TRBV2|TRBJ2-2|TRBD2
TGTGCCAGCAGGGGTGGACTAGCGGGAGTAACCGGGGAGCTGTTTTTT
CASRGGLAGVTGELFF
>many|TRBV4-1|TRBJ1-2|NA
TGCGCCAGCAGCCAAGATCACCGGGGGTTATATGGCTACACCTTC
CASSQDHRGLYGYTF
>NA|TRBV3-1|TRBJ2-2|TRBD2
TGTGCCAGCAGCCTGCTAGCGGGGGCCACCACCGGGGAGCTGTTTTTT
CASSLLAGATTGELFF
>many|TRBV7-9|TRBJ2-6|TRBD2
TGTGCCAGCAGCCTCCCGGGAGGTGGGGCCAACGTCCTGACTTTC
CASSLPGGGANVLTF
>few|TRBV3-1|TRBJ2-1|NA
TGTGCCAGCAGCTGGCGAAGGGAGAAGGTACACAATGAGCAGTTCTTC
CASSWRREKVHNEQFF
>NA|TRBV7-9|TRBJ2-7|TRBD2
TGTGCCAGCAGCTTAGTGACTAGCGGGCCCTACGAGCAGTACTTC
CASSLVTSGPYEQYF
>many|TRBV5-1|TRBJ1-1|TRBD1
TGCGCCAGCAGTGACCGGACAGGGATGAACACTGAAGCTTTCTTT
CASSDRTGMNTEAFF
>NA|TRBV28|TRBJ1-5|NA
TGTGCCAGCAGGGTGGAGTTCAATCAGCCCCAGCATTTT
CASRVEFNQPQHF
>few|TRBV11-2|TRBJ2-5|NA
TGTGCCAGCAGCTTAGCATGGCAGGAAGAGACCCAGTACTTC
CASSLAWQEETQYF
>NA|TRBV14|TRBJ1-4|NA
TGTGCCAGCAGCCGAAGACAGAACGGTGAAAAACTGTTTTTT
CASSRRQNGEKLFF
>NA|TRBV5-1|TRBJ2-7|TRBD2
TGCGCCAGCAGCTCTAGCGGGGAGCTTTACGAGCAGTACTTC
CASSSSGELYEQYF
>NA|TRBV19|TRBJ2-1|TRBD2
TGTGCCAGTAACCCAAATAGCGGGAGGCCCTACAATGAGCAGTTCTTC
CASNPNSGRPYNEQFF
>few|TRBV6-4|TRBJ2-3|TRBD2
TGTGCCAGCAGCCGGACTAGCGGGGGGTCAGATACGCAGTATTTT
CASSRTSGGSDTQYF
>NA|TRBV4-1|TRBJ2-1|TRBD1
TGCGCCAGCAGCCAAGTTTTAAGCTTTCGGGACAGGGGCCACAATGAGCAGTTCTTC
CASSQVLSFRDRGHNEQFF
>NA|TRBV11-2|TRBJ1-1|NA
TGTGCCAGCAGCTTAATAGCCGAAGCTTTCTTT
CASSLIAEAFF
>many|TRBV5-1|TRBJ2-1|TRBD1
TGCGCCAGCAGCTTGTCGCCGACAGGGGGCTTTGAGCAGTTCTTC
CASSLSPTGGFEQFF
>NA|TRBV12-3/TRBV12-4|TRBJ1-1|NA
TGTGCCAGCACGGGAAGGCCAACTGGCACTGAAGCTTTCTTT
CASTGRPTGTEAFF
>few|TRBV7-9|TRBJ2-5|NA
TGTGCCAGCAGCTTAGGATGGAACCAAGAGACCCAGTACTTC
CASSLGWNQETQYF
>few|TRBV2|TRBJ2-3|NA
TGTGCCAGCAGTGCGGCGCCAGATACGCAGTATTTT
CASSAAPDTQYF
>few|TRBV20-1|TRBJ2-2|NA
TGCAGTGCTAACAAGGACAACACCGGGGAGCTGTTTTTT
CSANKDNTGELFF
>few|TRBV11-3|TRBJ1-1|NA
TGTGCCAGCACGGGAACAGATGAAGCTTTCTTT
CASTGTDEAFF
>NA|TRBV20-1|TRBJ2-5|NA
TGCAGTGCTAGAGATTTACAGGGCGGCCGGAGGGAGACCCAGTACTTC
CSARDLQGGRRETQYF
>NA|TRBV2|TRBJ2-1|TRBD2
TGTGCCAGCTGCCCCTTCGGTAGCGGGAGGGGGGAACGGTACAATGAGCAGTTCTTC
CASCPFGSGRGERYNEQFF
>NA|TRBV5-1|TRBJ2-7|TRBD1
TGCGCCAGCAGCACACCGGGACAGAGTTACGAGCAGTACTTC
CASSTPGQSYEQYF
>NA|TRBV5-1|TRBJ1-1|NA
TGCGCCAGCAGCGGAACTAATAAGGTCGATACTGAAGCTTTCTTT
CASSGTNKVDTEAFF
>NA|TRBV5-1|TRBJ2-1|TRBD2
TGCGCCAGCAGCTTGGCCCAGGGACTAGCGGGAGTCAATGAGCAGTTCTTC
CASSLAQGLAGVNEQFF
>NA|TRBV7-6|TRBJ2-1|TRBD1
TGTGCCAGCAGCGCGCCCCAGGGGGCTAAAGGGAATGAGCAGTTCTTC
CASSAPQGAKGNEQFF
>NA|TRBV24-1|TRBJ2-1|NA
TGTGCCACCAGTGACCCAGGGGTCCATGAGCAGTTCTTC
CATSDPGVHEQFF
>few|TRBV7-6|TRBJ1-5|TRBD1
TGTGCCAGCAGCCCTACGACACAGGGGGCCGGGGGTCAGCCCCAGCATTTT
CASSPTTQGAGGQPQHF
>NA|TRBV28|TRBJ2-5|NA
TGCGCCAGCAGTCCCACTGGGCCGGAGACCCAGTACTTC
CASSPTGPETQYF
>many|TRBV28|TRBJ2-5|NA
TGTGCCAGCAGCCACCGGGACCTCTTGGCAGAGACCCAGTACTTC
CASSHRDLLAETQYF
>NA|TRBV10-3|TRBJ2-1|TRBD1
TGTGCCATCAGTGAGTCTTTAGGACAGGGATACAATGAGCAGTTCTTC
CAISESLGQGYNEQFF
>few|TRBV27|TRBJ2-1|NA
TGTGCCAGCAGTCCCTCCCCCGGGACCAACAATGAGCAGTTCTTC
CASSPSPGTNNEQFF